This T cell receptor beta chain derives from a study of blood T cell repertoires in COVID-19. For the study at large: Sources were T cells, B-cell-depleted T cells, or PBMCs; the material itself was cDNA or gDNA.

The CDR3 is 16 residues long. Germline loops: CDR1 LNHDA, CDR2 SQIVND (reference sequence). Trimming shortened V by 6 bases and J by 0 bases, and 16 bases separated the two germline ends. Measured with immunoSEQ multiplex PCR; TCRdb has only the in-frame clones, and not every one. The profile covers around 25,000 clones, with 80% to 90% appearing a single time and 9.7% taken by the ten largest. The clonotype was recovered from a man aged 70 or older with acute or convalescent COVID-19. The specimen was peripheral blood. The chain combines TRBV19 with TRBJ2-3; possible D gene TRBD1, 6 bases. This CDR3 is CASSHGQLTSTDTQYF. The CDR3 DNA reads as TGTGCCAGTAGCCATGGACAGCTCACAAGCACAGATACGCAGTATTTT.